Sequencing of this T cell receptor (beta chain) was carried out in a study of cytomegalovirus exposure and HLA in healthy donors. Whole-study results and caveats: TCR beta sequences numbering around 15,000 were associated with HLA alleles at 0.05 false discovery rate in a later analysis. According to an earlier analysis, most TCR beta V segments yielded productive rearrangements about 90% or about 30% of the time. V- and J-gene trimming in TCR beta was tied to a missense DCLRE1C variant by an analysis performed later. The authors listed 150 to 200 TCR beta chains as cytomegalovirus-associated.

As regards this clone: What it binds is not known.

This PCR relied on a set of 60 Vbeta primers and 13 Jbeta primers. The table came from immunoSEQ multiplex PCR; TCRdb's copy has only in-frame clones and leaves some out. This sample has 120,000 to 150,000 clones; 65% to 80% occur once, and the top ten carry about 1.5%. The TCR comes from a woman aged 30 to 39 in good health and CMV-seronegative. The sample was PBMCs.

The CDR3 reads CASSNGGQGPNEQYF. The DNA of the CDR3 is TGTGCCAGCAGTAACGGAGGACAGGGGCCTAACGAGCAGTACTTC. V gene TRBV28 combines with J gene TRBJ2-7, with 9 bases identical to TRBD1. Germline loops: CDR1 MDHEN, CDR2 SYDVKM. The CDR3 sequence is 15 residues long. Trimming took 5 bases from V and 5 from J; bases not matched to a gene: 10.